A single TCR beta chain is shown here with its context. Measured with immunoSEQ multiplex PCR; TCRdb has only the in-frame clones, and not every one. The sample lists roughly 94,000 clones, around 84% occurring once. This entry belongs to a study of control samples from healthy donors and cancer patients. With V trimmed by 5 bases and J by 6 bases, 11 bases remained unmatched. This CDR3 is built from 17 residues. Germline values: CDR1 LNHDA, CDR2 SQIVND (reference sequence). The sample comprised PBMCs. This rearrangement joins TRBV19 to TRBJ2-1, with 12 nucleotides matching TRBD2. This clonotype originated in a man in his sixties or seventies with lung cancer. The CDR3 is CASSALMGLAGGNEQFF. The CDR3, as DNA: TGTGCCAGTAGTGCCTTAATGGGACTAGCGGGCGGCAATGAGCAGTTCTTC.